This TCR beta chain was sequenced in a study of ipilimumab plus nivolumab after autologous stem cell transplantation. Study information: The DLBCL group included primary refractory and relapsed cases.

CDR3 length equals 15 residues. CDR1 is MNHNS, CDR2 SASEGT, per germline. The V and J ends lost 7 bases and 6 bases, in that order; junction bases with no gene match: 11. Patients received nivolumab 3 mg/kg at weeks 1, 4, 7, 10, then fortnightly to week 26. Only in-frame clones appear in the TCRdb table, and some are missing; sequencing was by immunoSEQ multiplex PCR. The sample has around 20,000 clones, 77% seen once. Source: PBMCs, taken in a trial of ipilimumab plus nivolumab as post-transplant consolidation. This receptor was taken from a male donor with diffuse large B-cell lymphoma. The chain employs TRBV6-1 and TRBJ2-3; 9 bases fit TRBD2. DNA of the CDR3: TGTGCCAGCATCGGGCGGGAGGGGATTTGGGATACGCAGTATTTT. Protein product: CASIGREGIWDTQYF.